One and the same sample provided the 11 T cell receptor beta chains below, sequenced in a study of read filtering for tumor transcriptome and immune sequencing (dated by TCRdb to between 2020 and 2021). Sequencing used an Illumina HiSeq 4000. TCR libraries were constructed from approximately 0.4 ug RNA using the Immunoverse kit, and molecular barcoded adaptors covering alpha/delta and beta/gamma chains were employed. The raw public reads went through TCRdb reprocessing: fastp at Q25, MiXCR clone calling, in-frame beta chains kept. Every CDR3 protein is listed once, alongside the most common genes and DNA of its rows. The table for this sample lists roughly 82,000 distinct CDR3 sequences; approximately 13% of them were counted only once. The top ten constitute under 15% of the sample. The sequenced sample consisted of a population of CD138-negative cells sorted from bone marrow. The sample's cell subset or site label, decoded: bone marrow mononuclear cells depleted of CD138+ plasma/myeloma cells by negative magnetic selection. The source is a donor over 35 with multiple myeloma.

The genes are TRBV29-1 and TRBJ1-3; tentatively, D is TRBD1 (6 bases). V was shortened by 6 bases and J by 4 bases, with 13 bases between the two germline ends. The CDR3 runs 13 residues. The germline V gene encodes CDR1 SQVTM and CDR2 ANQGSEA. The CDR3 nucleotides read TGCAGCGTCGGGGACACAGGAGGAAACACCATATATTTT. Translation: CSVGDTGGNTIYF. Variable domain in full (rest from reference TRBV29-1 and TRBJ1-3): SAVISQKPSRDICQRGTSLTIQCQVDSQVTMMFWYRQQPGQSLTLIATANQGSEATYESGFVIDKFPISRPNLTFSTLTVSNMSPEDSSIYLCSVGDTGGNTIYFGEGSWLTVV.

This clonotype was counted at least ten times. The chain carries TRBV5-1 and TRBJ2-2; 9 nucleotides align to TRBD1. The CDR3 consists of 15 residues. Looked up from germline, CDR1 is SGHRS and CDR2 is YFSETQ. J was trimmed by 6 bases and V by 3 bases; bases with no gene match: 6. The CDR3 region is CASSWGQGYAGELFF. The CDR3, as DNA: TGCGCCAGCAGCTGGGGACAGGGTTATGCCGGGGAGCTGTTTTTT.

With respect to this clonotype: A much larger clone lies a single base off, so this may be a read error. Here the CDR3 DNA reads TGTGCCAGCAGCTCCACTAGCGGGACTTACAATGGGCAGTTCTTC. It yields the protein CASSSTSGTYNGQFF. This chain connects TRBV7-3 to TRBJ2-1; 10 nucleotides agree with TRBD2. CDR1 is SGHTA, CDR2 FQGTGA, per germline. The length of the CDR3 is 15 residues.

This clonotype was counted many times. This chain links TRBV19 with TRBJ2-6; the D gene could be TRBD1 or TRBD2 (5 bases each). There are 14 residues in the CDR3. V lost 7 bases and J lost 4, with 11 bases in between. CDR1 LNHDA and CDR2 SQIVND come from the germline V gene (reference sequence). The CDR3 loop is CASKAGRGANVLTF. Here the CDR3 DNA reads TGTGCCAGTAAGGCAGGGAGAGGGGCCAACGTCCTGACTTTC.

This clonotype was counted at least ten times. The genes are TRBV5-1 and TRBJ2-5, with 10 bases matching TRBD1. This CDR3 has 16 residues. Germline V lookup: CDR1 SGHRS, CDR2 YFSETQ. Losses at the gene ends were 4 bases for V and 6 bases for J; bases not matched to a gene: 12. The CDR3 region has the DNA TGCGCCAGCAGCGGCGACAGGGGGCGGAATTGGCAGACCCAGTACTTC. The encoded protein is CASSGDRGRNWQTQYF. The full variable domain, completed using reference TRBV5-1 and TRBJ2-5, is KAGVTQTPRYLIKTRGQQVTLSCSPISGHRSVSWYQQTPGQGLQFLFEYFSETQRNKGNFPGRFSGRQFSNSRSEMNVSTLELGDSALYLCASSGDRGRNWQTQYFGPGTRLLVL.

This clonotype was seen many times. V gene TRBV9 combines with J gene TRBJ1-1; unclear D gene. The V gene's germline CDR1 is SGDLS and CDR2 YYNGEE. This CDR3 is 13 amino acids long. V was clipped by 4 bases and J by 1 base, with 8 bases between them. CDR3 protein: CASSPHQNTEAFF. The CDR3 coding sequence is TGTGCCAGCAGCCCGCACCAGAACACTGAAGCTTTCTTT.

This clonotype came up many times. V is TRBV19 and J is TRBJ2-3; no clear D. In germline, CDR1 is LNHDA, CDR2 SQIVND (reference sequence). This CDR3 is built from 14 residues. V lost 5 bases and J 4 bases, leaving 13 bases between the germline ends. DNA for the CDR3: TGTGCCAGTAGTCCGGAAGCGTATTCAGATACGCAGTATTTT. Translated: CASSPEAYSDTQYF.

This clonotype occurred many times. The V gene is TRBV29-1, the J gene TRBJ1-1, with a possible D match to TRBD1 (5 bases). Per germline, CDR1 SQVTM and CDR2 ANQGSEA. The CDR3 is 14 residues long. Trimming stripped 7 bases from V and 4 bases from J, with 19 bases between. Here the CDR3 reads CSGRGGGYRTEAFF. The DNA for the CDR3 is TGCAGCGGCCGGGGTGGGGGGTATCGCACTGAAGCTTTCTTT.

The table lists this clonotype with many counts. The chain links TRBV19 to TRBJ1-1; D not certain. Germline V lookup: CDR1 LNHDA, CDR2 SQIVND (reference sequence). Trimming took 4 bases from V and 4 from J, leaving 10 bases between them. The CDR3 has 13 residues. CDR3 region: CASSRSGGTEAFF. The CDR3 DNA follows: TGTGCCAGTAGTAGGTCTGGTGGCACTGAAGCTTTCTTT.

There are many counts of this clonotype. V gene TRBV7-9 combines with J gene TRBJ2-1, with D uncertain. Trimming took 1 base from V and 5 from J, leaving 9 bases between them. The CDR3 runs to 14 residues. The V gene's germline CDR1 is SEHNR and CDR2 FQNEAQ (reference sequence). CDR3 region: CASSLVYSHNEQFF. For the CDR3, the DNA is TGTGCCAGCAGCTTAGTATACAGCCACAATGAGCAGTTCTTC.

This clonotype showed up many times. The CDR3 loop is CASIRGPFREAFF. Written as DNA, the CDR3 is TGTGCCAGCATCCGCGGACCGTTCCGTGAAGCTTTCTTT. The V and J genes are TRBV28 and TRBJ1-1; D uncertain. Trimming pared 7 bases from V and 7 bases from J, leaving 16 bases between. CDR3 length equals 13 residues. Germline CDR1 is MDHEN and CDR2 is SYDVKM.